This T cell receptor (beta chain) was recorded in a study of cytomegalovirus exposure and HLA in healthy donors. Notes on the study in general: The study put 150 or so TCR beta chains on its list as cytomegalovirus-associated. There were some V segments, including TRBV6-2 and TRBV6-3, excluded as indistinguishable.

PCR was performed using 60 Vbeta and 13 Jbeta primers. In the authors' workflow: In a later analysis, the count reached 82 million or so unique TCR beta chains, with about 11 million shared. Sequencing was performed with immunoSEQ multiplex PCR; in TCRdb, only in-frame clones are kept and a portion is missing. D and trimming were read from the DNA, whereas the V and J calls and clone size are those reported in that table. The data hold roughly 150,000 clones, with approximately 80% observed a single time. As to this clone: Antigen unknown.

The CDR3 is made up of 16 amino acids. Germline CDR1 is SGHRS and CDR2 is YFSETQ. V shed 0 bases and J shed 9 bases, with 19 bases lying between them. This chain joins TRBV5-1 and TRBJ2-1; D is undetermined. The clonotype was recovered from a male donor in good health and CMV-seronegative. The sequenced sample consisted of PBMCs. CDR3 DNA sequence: TGCGCCAGCAGCTTGGTATTTAGTCAGAGCCGCGGTGAGCAGTTCTTC. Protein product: CASSLVFSQSRGEQFF.